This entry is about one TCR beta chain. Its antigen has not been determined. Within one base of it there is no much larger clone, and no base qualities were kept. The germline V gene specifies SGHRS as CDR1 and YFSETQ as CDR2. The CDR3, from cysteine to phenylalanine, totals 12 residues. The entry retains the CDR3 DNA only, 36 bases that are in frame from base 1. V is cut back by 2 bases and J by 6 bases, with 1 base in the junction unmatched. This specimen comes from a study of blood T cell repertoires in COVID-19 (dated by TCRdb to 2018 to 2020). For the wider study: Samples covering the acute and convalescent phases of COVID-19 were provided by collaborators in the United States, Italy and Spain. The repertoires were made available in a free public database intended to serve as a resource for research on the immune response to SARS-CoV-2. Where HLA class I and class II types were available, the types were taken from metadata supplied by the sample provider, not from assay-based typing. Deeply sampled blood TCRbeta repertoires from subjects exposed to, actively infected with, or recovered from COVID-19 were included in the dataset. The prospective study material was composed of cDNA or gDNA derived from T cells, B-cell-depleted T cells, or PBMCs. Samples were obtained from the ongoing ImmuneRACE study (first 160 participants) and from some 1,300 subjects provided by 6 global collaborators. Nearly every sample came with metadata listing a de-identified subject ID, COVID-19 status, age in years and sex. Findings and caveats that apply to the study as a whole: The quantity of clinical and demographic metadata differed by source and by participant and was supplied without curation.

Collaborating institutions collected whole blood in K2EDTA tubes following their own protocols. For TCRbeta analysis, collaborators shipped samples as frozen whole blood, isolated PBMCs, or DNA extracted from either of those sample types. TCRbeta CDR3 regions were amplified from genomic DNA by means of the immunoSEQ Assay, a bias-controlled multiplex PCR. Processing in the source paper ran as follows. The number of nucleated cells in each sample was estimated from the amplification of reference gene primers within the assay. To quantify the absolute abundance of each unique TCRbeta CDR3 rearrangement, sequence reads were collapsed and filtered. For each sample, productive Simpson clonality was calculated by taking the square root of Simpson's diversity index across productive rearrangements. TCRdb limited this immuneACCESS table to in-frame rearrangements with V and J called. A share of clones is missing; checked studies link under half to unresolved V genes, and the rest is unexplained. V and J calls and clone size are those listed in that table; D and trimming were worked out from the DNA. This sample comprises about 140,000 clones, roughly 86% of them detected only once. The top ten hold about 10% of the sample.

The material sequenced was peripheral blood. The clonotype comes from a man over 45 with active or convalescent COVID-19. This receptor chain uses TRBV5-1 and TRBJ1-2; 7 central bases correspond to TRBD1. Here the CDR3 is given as CASSFQGDGYTF. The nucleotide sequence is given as TGCGCCAGCAGCTTCCAGGGGGATGGCTACACCTTC.